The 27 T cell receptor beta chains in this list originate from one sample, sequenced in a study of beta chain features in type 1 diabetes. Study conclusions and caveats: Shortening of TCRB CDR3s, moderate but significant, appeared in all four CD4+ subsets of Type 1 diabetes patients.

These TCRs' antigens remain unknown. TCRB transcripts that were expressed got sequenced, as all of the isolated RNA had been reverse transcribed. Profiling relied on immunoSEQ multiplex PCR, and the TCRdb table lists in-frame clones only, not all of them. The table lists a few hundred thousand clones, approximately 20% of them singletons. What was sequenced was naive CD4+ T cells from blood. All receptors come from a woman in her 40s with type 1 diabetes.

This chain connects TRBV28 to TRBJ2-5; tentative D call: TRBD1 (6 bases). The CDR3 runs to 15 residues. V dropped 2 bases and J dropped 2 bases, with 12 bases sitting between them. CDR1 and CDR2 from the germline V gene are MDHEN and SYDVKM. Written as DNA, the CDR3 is TGTGCCAGCAGTTTACGCAGGGGTAGGCAAGAGACCCAGTACTTC. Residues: CASSLRRGRQETQYF.

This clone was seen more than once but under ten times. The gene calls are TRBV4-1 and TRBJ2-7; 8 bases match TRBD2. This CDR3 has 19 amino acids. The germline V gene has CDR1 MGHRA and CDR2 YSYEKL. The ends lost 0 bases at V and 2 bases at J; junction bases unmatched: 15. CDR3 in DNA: TGCGCCAGCAGCCAAGAGAACACTAGCGGCAGAAGATCTACCTACGAGCAGTACTTC. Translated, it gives CASSQENTSGRRSTYEQYF.

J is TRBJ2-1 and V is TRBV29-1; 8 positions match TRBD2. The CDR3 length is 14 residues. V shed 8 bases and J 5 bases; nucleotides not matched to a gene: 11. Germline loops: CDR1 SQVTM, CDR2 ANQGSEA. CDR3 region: CSLMGLGIDNEQFF. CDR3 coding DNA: TGCAGCTTGATGGGACTAGGGATCGACAATGAGCAGTTCTTC.

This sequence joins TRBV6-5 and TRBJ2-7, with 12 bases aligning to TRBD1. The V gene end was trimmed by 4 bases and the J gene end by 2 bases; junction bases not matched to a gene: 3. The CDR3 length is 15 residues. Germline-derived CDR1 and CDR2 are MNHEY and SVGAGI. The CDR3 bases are TGTGCCAGCAGTTTCCGGGACAGGGGGCCCTACGAGCAGTACTTC. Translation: CASSFRDRGPYEQYF.

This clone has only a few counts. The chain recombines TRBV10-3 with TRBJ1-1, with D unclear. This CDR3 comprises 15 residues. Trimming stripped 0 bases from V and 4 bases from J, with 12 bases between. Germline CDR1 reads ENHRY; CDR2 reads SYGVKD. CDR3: CAISESRPASTEAFF. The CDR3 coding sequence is TGTGCCATCAGTGAGTCAAGGCCGGCTAGCACTGAAGCTTTCTTT.

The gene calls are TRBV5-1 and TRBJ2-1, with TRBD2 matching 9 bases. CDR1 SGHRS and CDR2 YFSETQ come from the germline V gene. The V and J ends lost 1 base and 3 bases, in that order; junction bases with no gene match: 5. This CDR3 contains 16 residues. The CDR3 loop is CASSLSSGGNYNEQFF. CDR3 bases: TGCGCCAGCAGCTTGAGTAGCGGGGGTAACTACAATGAGCAGTTCTTC.

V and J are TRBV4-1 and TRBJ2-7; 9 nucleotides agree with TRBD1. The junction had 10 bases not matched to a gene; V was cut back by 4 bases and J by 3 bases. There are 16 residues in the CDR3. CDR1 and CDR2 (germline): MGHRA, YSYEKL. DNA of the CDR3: TGCGCCAGCAGCCTCGGGACAGGGAGATGGGACTACGAGCAGTACTTC. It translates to CASSLGTGRWDYEQYF.

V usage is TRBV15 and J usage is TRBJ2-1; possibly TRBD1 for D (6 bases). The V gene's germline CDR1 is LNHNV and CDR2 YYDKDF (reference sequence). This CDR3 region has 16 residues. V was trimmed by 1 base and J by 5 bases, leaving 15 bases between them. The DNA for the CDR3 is TGTGCCACCAGCAGAGCCCACGGGACACGAGACAATGAGCAGTTCTTC. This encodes CATSRAHGTRDNEQFF.

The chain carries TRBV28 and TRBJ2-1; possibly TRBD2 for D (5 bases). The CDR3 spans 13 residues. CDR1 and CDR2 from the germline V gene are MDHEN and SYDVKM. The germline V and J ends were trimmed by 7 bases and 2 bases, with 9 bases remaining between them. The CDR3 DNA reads TGTGCCAGCAACTTCGGGGCCTACAATGAGCAGTTCTTC. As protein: CASNFGAYNEQFF.

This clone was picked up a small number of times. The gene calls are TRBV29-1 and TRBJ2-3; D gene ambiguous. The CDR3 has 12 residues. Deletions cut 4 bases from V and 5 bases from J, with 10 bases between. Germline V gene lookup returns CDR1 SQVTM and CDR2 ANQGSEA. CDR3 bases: TGCAGCGTTGCTGTTAGTAGAGATACGCAGTATTTT. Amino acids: CSVAVSRDTQYF.

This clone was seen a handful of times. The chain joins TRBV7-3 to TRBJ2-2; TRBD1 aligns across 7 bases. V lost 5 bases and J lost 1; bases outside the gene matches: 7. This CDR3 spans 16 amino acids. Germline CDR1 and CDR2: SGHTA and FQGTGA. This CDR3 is CASSAPGTENTGELFF. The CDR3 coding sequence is TGTGCCAGCAGCGCCCCCGGGACAGAGAACACCGGGGAGCTGTTTTTT.

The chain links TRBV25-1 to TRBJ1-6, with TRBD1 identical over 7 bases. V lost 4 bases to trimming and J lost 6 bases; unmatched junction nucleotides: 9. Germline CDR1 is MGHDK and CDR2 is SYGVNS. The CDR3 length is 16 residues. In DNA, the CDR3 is TGTGCCAGCAGTGCGCCCGGGACAGTTGCTAATTCACCCCTCCACTTT. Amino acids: CASSAPGTVANSPLHF.

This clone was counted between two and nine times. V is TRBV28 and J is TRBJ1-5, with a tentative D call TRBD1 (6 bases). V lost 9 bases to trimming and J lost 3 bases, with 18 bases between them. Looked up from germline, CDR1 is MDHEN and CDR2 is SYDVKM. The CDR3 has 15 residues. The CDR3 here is CASTYLTGFNQPQHF. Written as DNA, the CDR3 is TGTGCCAGTACATACCTCACAGGGTTCAATCAGCCCCAGCATTTT.

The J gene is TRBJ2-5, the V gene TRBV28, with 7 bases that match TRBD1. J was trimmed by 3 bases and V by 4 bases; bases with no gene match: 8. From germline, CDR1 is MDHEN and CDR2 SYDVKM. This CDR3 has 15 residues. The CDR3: CASSSRTGQKETQYF. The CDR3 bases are TGTGCCAGCAGTTCGCGGACAGGACAGAAAGAGACCCAGTACTTC.

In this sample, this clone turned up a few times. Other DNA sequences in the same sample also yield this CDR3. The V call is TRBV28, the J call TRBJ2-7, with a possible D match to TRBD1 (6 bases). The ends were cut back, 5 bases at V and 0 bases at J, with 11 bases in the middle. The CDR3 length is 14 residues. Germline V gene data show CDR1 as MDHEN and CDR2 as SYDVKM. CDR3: CASSRQGSSYEQYF. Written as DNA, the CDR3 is TGTGCCAGCAGTCGCCAGGGGAGCTCCTACGAGCAGTACTTC.

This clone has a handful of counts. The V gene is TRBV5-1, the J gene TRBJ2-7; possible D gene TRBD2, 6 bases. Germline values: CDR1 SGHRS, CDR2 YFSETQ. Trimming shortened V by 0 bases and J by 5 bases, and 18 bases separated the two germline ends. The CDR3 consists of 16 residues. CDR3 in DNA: TGCGCCAGCAGCTTGGGCGGGACGGGCGTTCTGCACGAGCAGTACTTC. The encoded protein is CASSLGGTGVLHEQYF.

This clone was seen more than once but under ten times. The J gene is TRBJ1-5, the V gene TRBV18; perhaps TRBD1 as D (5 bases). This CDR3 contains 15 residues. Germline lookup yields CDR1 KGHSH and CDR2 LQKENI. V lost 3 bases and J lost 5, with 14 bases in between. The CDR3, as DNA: TGTGCCAGCTCACCGCGCGGCGGGGCCGATCAGCCCCAGCATTTT. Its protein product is CASSPRGGADQPQHF.

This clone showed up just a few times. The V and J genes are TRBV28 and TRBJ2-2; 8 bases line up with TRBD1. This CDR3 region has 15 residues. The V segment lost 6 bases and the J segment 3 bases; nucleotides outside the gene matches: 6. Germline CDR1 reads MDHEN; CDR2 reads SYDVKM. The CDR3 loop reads CASSMRDRHTGELFF. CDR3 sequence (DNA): TGTGCCAGCAGCATGCGGGACAGGCACACCGGGGAGCTGTTTTTT.

The CDR3 nucleotides are TGCAGCGTTGGGGGGCCTTCCGGAGGAAACACCATATATTTT. Translated, it gives CSVGGPSGGNTIYF. The V gene is TRBV29-1, the J gene TRBJ1-3, with a weak D call TRBD1 (6 bases). The CDR3 has 14 residues. The V gene's germline CDR1 is SQVTM and CDR2 ANQGSEA. V lost 4 bases, J lost 4 bases, and 14 bases lay in between.

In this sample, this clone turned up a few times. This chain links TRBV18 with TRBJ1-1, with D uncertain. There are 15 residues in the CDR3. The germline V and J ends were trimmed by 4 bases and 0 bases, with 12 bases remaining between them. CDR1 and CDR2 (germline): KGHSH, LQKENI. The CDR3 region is CASSLAEVMNTEAFF. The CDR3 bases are TGTGCCAGCTCACTAGCCGAGGTGATGAACACTGAAGCTTTCTTT.

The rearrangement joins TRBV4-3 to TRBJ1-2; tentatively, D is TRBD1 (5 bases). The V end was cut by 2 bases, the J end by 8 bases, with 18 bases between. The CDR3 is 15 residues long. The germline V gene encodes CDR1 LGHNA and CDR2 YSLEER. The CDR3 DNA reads TGCGCCAGCAGCCAATGGCATGGGGGGGTTAGCGGCTACACCTTC. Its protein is CASSQWHGGVSGYTF.

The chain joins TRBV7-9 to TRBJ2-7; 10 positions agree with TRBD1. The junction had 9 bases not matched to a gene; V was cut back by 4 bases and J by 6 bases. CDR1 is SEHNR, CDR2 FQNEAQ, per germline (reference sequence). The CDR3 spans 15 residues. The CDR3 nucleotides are TGTGCCAGCAGCTCCGATGACAGGGGGCCTCTCGAGCAGTACTTC. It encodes CASSSDDRGPLEQYF.

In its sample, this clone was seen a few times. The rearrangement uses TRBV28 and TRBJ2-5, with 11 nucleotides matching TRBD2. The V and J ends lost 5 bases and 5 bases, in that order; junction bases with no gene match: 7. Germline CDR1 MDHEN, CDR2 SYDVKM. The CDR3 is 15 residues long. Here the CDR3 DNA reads TGTGCCAGCAGTACCCGTAGCGGGAGGGCCGAGACCCAGTACTTC. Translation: CASSTRSGRAETQYF.

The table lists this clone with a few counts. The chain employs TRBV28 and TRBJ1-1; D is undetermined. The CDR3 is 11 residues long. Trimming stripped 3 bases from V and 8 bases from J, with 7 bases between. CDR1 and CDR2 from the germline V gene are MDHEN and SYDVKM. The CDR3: CASSFVQEAFF. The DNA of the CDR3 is TGTGCCAGCAGTTTTGTGCAGGAAGCTTTCTTT.

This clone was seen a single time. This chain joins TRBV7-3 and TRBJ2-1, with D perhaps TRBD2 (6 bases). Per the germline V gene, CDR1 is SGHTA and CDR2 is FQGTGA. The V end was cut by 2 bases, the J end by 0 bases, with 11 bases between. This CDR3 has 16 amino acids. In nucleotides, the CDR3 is TGTGCCAGCAGCTTACTTGGAGGGATCTCCTACAATGAGCAGTTCTTC. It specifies CASSLLGGISYNEQFF.

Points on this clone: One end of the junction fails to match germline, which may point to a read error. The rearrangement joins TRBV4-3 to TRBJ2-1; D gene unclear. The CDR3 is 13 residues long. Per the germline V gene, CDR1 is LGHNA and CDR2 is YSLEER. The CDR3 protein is CASSRDSHNEQFF. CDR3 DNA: TGCGCCAGCAGCCGAGACTCCCACAATGAGCAGTTCTTC.

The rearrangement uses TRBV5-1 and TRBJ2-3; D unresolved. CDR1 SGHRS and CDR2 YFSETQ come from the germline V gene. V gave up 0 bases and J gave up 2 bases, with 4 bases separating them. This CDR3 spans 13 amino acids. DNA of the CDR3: TGCGCCAGCAGCTTGGGTTACACAGATACGCAGTATTTT. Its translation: CASSLGYTDTQYF.